This T cell receptor (beta chain) originates from a study of blood T cell repertoires in COVID-19. Study background: Donors in the United States, Italy and Spain gave samples during acute or convalescent COVID-19.

The repertoire was sequenced with immunoSEQ multiplex PCR; TCRdb's copy has only in-frame clones and lacks some. The data show fewer than 60,000 clones, around 83% seen once. The V end lost 4 bases, the J end lost 3 bases, and 10 bases lay between the germline ends. The CDR3 runs to 13 residues. CDR1 is ENHRY, CDR2 SYGVKD, per germline. The chain carries TRBV10-3 and TRBJ2-7, with D possibly being TRBD2 (5 bases). Material: peripheral blood. This receptor was obtained from a man between 60 and 75 years old with acute or convalescent COVID-19. The CDR3 nucleotides read TGTGCCATCAGTGTTGGACGGGGCTACGAGCAGTACTTC. Residues: CAISVGRGYEQYF.